One sample yielded the 17 T cell receptor beta chains listed below, sequenced in a study of Graves' ophthalmopathy and Graves' hyperthyroidism. RNA transcripts were the source from which TCR beta CDR3 regions were amplified. Investigators did first-round RT-PCR with HTBI primers, then second-round multiplex PCR. A single record per CDR3 protein comes from TCRdb applying MiXCR to the multiplex PCR reads. The sample contains about 700,000 distinct CDR3 sequences, just over 40% of which appear only once. What was sequenced was peripheral blood. These receptors were obtained from an adult man with Graves' ophthalmopathy.

This clonotype has ten or more counts. This CDR3 reads CSLATGGYQETQYF. CDR3 DNA sequence: TGCAGCCTTGCGACAGGGGGGTACCAAGAGACCCAGTACTTC. The chain uses TRBV29-1 and TRBJ2-5; 9 bases are shared with TRBD1. The CDR3 has 14 residues. After removal of 8 bases from V and 0 bases from J, the junction contained 7 bases not matched to a gene. Germline assignment: CDR1 SQVTM and CDR2 ANQGSEA.

This clonotype was observed a few times. The V and J genes are TRBV11-3 and TRBJ1-1; 8 nucleotides align to TRBD1. J gave up 3 bases and V 5 bases, and 8 bases lay outside the gene matches. Germline CDR1 SGHNT, CDR2 YENEEA. CDR3 length equals 15 residues. The CDR3 DNA sequence: TGTGCCAGCAGCCCCAGACAGGGGAAGGACACTGAAGCTTTCTTT. Protein: CASSPRQGKDTEAFF.

This clonotype has more than one count but fewer than ten. This chain uses TRBV10-3 with TRBJ2-3; TRBD1 might be the D (6 bases). The CDR3 sequence is 11 residues long. Trimming shortened V by 10 bases and J by 10 bases, and 15 bases separated the two germline ends. Germline values: CDR1 ENHRY, CDR2 SYGVKD. CDR3 sequence (DNA): TGTGCCACCGGACCGGGACAAGCGCAGTATTTT. Translated: CATGPGQAQYF.

This clonotype was picked up many times. The chain links TRBV20-1 to TRBJ1-3, with D tentatively TRBD1 (5 bases). The germline gives CDR1 DFQATT, CDR2 SNEGSKA (reference sequence). Trimming took 3 bases from V and 2 from J, leaving 11 bases between them. CDR3 length: 14 amino acids. Here the CDR3 reads CSASTGGAGNTIYF. The CDR3, as DNA: TGCAGTGCTAGCACCGGGGGGGCTGGAAACACCATATATTTT.

This clonotype was recorded many times. The genes are TRBV7-8 and TRBJ2-5; D is perhaps TRBD2 (5 bases). The CDR3 runs 15 residues. Germline values: CDR1 SGHVS, CDR2 FQNEAQ. V was cut by 0 bases and J by 7 bases, with 15 bases left in between. This chain's CDR3 is CASSLADYARGTQYF. CDR3 DNA sequence: TGTGCCAGCAGCTTAGCCGACTACGCCCGGGGGACCCAGTACTTC.

The J gene is TRBJ2-1, the V gene TRBV25-1, with 9 positions matching TRBD1. The CDR3 consists of 15 residues. Germline V lookup: CDR1 MGHDK, CDR2 SYGVNS. V shed 4 bases and J 3 bases; nucleotides not matched to a gene: 4. CDR3 region: CASSGGTGRYNEQFF. Written as DNA, the CDR3 is TGTGCCAGCAGTGGTGGGACAGGGCGCTACAATGAGCAGTTCTTC.

Comment on this clonotype: A junction boundary mismatches the germline segment, possibly from a read error. The chain has TRBV10-3 and TRBJ2-7, with D maybe TRBD1 (6 bases). Germline lookup yields CDR1 ENHRY and CDR2 SYGVKD. The CDR3 runs 17 residues. The CDR3 DNA reads TGTGCCAGCAGTTACTCTTCCGGACAGATATCCTACTACGAGCAGTACTTC. Amino acid sequence: CASSYSSGQISYYEQYF.

This clonotype was seen many times. The rearrangement joins TRBV7-9 to TRBJ2-7, with TRBD1 identical over 10 bases. The CDR3 runs 14 residues. Per germline, CDR1 SEHNR and CDR2 FQNEAQ (reference sequence). With 3 bases clipped from V and 3 bases from J, the junction kept 2 bases outside the gene matches. The DNA for the CDR3 is TGTGCCAGCAGCTTCGACAGGGGGCTCTACGAGCAGTACTTC. This encodes CASSFDRGLYEQYF.

Only a few counts were recorded for this clonotype. The chain joins TRBV11-1 to TRBJ1-6; possibly TRBD1 for D (5 bases). The CDR3 loop spans 13 amino acids. Trimming left V 8 bases short and J 7 bases short, with 12 bases between. Germline lookup yields CDR1 SGHAT and CDR2 FQDESV (reference sequence). The chain's CDR3 is CASSGGSNSPLHF. CDR3 in DNA: TGTGCCAGCTCCGGGGGTAGCAATTCACCCCTCCACTTT.

The rearrangement joins TRBV4-2 to TRBJ2-5, with D perhaps TRBD1 (5 bases). Germline V lookup: CDR1 LGHNA, CDR2 YNFKEQ. V lost 2 bases and J lost 5, with 6 bases in between. The CDR3 runs to 12 residues. Written as DNA, the CDR3 is TGTGCCAGCAGCCAAAAGGGGGAGACCCAGTACTTC. It codes for CASSQKGETQYF.

Comment on this clonotype: Being one base from a much bigger clone, this may be a read error. The chain carries TRBV7-3 and TRBJ2-7; no definite D call. Judging by the DNA end, TRBJ2-5 fits better; the J call may be wrong. The CDR3 length is 14 residues. Germline V CDR1 and CDR2: SGHTA, FQGTGA. The CDR3 DNA reads TGTGCCAGCAGCGTAGGAGCAGCCCCAGAGACCCAGTACTTC. Amino acids: CASSVGAAPETQYF.

This clonotype appeared many times. This chain joins TRBV25-1 and TRBJ2-7; TRBD2 might be the D (6 bases). CDR3 length equals 12 residues. V was cut by 2 bases and J by 6 bases, with 8 bases left in between. Germline V CDR1 and CDR2: MGHDK, SYGVNS. CDR3 in amino acids: CASSEAGLEQYF. CDR3 nucleotide sequence: TGTGCCAGCAGTGAAGCGGGGCTCGAGCAGTACTTC.

This clonotype occurred a few times. The chain employs TRBV7-8 and TRBJ2-7; D remains ambiguous. CDR1 is SGHVS, CDR2 FQNEAQ, per germline. This CDR3 is built from 17 residues. V was pared by 3 bases and J by 0 bases, with 18 bases between. CDR3 residues: CASSFLHLPLPSYEQYF. The DNA for the CDR3 is TGTGCCAGCAGCTTTCTACACCTTCCTCTACCCTCCTACGAGCAGTACTTC.

Remarks on this clonotype: This may arise from a read error, as a much more abundant clone is one base away. This sequence joins TRBV5-1 and TRBJ1-4, with 8 bases fitting TRBD1. From germline, CDR1 is SGHRS and CDR2 YFSETQ. The CDR3 runs 16 residues. The CDR3, as DNA: TGCACCAGCAGCTCCGGGACAGGTTCTATGGATGAAAAACTGTTTTTT. Amino acids: CTSSSGTGSMDEKLFF.

The chain has TRBV5-6 and TRBJ1-4; TRBD1 aligns across 11 bases. This CDR3 has 15 residues. The ends lost 1 base at V and 8 bases at J; junction bases unmatched: 4. Germline V gene sequence: CDR1 SGHDT, CDR2 YYEEEE. The chain's CDR3 is CASSLQGTGGEKLFF. The CDR3 nucleotides are TGTGCCAGCAGCTTGCAAGGGACAGGGGGAGAAAAACTGTTTTTT.

In this sample, this clonotype turned up once. The chain couples TRBV24-1 to TRBJ1-4, with TRBD1 matching 8 bases. Germline values: CDR1 KGHDR, CDR2 SFDVKD. This CDR3 is 16 amino acids long. The junction had 11 bases not matched to a gene; V was cut back by 4 bases and J by 8 bases. The DNA of the CDR3 is TGTGCCACCAGTGACCCTGGACAGGGAGGAGGCGAAAAACTGTTTTTT. Translated: CATSDPGQGGGEKLFF.

This clonotype was found many times. This chain uses TRBV29-1 with TRBJ2-6, with 9 bases matching TRBD1. Trimming took 4 bases from V and 1 from J; bases not matched to a gene: 8. CDR3 size: 17 residues. Germline loops: CDR1 SQVTM, CDR2 ANQGSEA. The CDR3 reads CSVVVRQGVSGANVLTF. The CDR3 nucleotides read TGCAGCGTTGTCGTGCGACAGGGGGTTTCTGGGGCCAACGTCCTGACTTTC.